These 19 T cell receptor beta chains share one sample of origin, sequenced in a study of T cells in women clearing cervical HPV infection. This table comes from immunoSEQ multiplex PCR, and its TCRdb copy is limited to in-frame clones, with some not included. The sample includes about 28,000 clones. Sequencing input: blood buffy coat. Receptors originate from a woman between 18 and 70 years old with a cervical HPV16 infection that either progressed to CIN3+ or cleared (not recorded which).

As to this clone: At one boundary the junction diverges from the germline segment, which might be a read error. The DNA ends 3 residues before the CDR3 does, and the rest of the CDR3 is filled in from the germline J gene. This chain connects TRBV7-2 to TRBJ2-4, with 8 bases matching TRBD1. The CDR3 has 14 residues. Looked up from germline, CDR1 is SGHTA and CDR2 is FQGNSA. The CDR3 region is CASTLGQGPYGQYF. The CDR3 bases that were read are TGTGCCAGCACCTTAGGACAGGGACCCTATGGT.

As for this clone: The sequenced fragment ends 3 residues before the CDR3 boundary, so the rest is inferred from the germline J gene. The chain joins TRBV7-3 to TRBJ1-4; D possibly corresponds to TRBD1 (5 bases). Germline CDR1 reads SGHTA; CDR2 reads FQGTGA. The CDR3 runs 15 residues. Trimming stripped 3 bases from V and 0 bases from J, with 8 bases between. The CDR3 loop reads CASSFGGATNEKLFF. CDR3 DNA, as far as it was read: TGTGCCAGCAGCTTCGGGGGTGCAACTAATGAAAAA.

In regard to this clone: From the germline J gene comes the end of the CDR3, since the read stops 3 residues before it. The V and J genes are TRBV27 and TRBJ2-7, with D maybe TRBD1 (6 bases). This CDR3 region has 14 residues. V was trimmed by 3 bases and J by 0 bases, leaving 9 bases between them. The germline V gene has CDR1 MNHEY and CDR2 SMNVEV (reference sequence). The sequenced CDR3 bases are TGTGCCAGCAGTTTCTTGACAGGCTCCTACGAG. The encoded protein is CASSFLTGSYE. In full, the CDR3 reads CASSFLTGSYEQYF.

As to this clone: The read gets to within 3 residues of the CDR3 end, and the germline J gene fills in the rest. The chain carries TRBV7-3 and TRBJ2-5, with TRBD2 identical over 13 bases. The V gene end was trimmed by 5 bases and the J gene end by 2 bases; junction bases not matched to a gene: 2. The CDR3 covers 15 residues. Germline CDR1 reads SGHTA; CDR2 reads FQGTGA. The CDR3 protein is CASSKGLAGQETQYF. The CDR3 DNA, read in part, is TGTGCCAGCAGCAAGGGACTAGCGGGACAAGAGACC.

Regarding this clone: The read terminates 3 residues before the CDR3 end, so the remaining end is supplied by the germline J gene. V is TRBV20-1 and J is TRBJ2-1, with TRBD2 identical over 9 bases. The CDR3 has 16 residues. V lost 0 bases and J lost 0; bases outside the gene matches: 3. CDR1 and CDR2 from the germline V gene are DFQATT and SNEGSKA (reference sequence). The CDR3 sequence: CSAREGSGGSYNEQFF. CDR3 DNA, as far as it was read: TGCAGTGCTAGAGAGGGTAGCGGGGGCTCCTACAATGAG.

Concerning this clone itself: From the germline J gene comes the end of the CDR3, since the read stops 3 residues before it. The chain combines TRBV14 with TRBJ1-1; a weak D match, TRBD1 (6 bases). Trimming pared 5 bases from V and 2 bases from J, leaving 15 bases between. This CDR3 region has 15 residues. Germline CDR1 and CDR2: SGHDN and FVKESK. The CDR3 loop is CASSKGVRANTEAFF. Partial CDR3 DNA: TGTGCCAGCAGCAAGGGGGTGAGGGCTAACACTGAA.

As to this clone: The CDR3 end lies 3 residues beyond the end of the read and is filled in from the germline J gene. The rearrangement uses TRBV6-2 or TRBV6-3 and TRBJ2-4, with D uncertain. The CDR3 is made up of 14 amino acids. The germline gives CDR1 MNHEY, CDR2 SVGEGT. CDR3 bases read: TGTGCCAGCAGTTATTCCTGGCCCGTACCTGGT. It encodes CASSYSWPVPG. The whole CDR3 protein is CASSYSWPVPGQYF.

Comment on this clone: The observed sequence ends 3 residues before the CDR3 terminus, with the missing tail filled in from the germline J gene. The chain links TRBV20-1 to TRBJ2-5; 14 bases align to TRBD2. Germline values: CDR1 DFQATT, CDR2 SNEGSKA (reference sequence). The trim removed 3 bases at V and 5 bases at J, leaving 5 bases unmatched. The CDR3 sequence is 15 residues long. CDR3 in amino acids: CSARETSGGVETQYF. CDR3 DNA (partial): TGCAGTGCTAGGGAGACTAGCGGGGGGGTGGAGACC.

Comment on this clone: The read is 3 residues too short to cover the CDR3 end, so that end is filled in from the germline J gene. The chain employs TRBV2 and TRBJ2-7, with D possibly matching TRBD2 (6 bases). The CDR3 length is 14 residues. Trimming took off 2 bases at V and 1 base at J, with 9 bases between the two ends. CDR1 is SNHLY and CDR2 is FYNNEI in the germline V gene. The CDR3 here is CASSEPGESYEQYF. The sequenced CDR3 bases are TGTGCCAGCAGTGAACCGGGGGAATCCTACGAG.

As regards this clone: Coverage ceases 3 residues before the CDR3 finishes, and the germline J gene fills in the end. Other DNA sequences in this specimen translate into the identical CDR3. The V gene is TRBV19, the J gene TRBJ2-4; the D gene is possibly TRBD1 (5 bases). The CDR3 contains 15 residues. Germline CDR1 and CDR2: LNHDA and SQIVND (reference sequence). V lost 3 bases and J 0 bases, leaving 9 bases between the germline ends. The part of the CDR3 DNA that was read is TGTGCCAGTAGTATGACAGCCATAGCCAAAAACATT. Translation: CASSMTAIAKNI. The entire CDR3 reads CASSMTAIAKNIQYF. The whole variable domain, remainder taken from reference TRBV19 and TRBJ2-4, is DGGITQSPKYLFRKEGQNVTLSCEQNLNHDAMYWYRQDPGQGLRLIYYSQIVNDFQKGDIAEGYSVSREKKESFPLTVTSAQKNPTAFYLCASSMTAIAKNIQYFGAGTRLSVL.

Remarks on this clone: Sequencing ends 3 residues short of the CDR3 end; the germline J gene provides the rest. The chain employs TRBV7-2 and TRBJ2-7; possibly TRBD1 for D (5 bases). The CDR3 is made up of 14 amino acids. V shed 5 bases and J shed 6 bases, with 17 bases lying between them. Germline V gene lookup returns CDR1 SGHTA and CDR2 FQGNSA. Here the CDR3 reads CASSPRAPRSEQYF. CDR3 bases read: TGTGCCAGCAGCCCCAGGGCCCCCCGGTCCGAG.

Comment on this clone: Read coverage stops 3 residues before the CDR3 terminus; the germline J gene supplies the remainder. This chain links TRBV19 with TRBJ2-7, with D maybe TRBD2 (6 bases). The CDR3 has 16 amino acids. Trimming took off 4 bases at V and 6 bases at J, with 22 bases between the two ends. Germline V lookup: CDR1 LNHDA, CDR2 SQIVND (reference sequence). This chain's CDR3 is CASSTRDSPRAIEQYF. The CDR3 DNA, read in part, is TGTGCCAGTAGTACCCGGGACTCACCAAGGGCTATCGAG.

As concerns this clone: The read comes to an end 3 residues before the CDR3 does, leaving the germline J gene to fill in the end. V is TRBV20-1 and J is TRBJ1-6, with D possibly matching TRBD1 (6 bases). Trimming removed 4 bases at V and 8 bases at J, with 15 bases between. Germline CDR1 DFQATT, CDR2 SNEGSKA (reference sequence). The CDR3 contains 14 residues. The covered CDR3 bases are TGCAGTGCTACCGGGACATCTAGAGATTCACCC. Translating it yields CSATGTSRDSP. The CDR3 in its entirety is CSATGTSRDSPLHF.

CDR3 in amino acids: CASKGWGSGGDGYTF. CDR3 bases read: TGTGCCAGCAAGGGATGGGGTTCGGGGGGCGATGGC. The V and J genes are TRBV4-2 and TRBJ1-2; weak D call: TRBD1 (6 bases). The CDR3 end falls 3 residues outside the read, so it is completed with the germline J gene. V shed 7 bases and J shed 6 bases, with 21 bases lying between them. This CDR3 has 15 amino acids. Germline loops: CDR1 LGHNA, CDR2 YNFKEQ.

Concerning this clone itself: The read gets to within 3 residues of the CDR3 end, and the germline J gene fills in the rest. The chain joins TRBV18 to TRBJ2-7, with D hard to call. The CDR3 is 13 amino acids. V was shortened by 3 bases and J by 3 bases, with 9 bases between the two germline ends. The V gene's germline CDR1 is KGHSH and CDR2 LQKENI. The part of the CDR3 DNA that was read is TGTGCCAGCTCACCTGCTGCAGACTACGAG. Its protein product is CASSPAADYE. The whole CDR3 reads CASSPAADYEQYF.

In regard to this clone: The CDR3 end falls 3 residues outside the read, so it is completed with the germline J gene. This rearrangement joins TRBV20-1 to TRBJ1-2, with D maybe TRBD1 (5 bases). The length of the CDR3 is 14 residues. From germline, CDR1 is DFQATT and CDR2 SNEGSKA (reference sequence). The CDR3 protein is CSAKAGQGGYEYTF. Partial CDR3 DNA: TGCAGTGCAAAAGCGGGGCAGGGAGGCTACGAG.

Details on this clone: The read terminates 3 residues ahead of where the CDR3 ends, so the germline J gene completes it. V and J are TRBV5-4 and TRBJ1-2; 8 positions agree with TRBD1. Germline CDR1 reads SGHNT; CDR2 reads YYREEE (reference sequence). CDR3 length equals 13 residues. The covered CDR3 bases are TGTGCCAGCAGCTTGGGACAGGGGCCCGGG. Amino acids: CASSLGQGPG. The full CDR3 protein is CASSLGQGPGYTF.

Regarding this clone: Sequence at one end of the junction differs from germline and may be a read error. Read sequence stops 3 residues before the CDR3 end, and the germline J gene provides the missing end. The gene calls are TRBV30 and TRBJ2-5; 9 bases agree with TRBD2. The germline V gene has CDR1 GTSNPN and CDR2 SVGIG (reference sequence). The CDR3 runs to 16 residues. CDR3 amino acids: CAGRILLAGFQETQYF. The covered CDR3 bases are TGTGCCGGGAGGATCCTCCTAGCGGGATTCCAAGAGACC.

CDR3 DNA, as far as it was read: TGTGCCATCAGGCCGGACAGGGTCGACTATGGC. It specifies CAIRPDRVDYG. The complete CDR3 protein is CAIRPDRVDYGYTF. The chain is built from TRBV10-3 and TRBJ1-2, with TRBD1 identical over 8 bases. The sequence runs out 3 residues before the end of the CDR3; the remainder is reconstructed from the germline J gene. Trimming took 6 bases from V and 3 from J; bases not matched to a gene: 6. The germline gives CDR1 ENHRY, CDR2 SYGVKD. The CDR3 length is 14 residues.